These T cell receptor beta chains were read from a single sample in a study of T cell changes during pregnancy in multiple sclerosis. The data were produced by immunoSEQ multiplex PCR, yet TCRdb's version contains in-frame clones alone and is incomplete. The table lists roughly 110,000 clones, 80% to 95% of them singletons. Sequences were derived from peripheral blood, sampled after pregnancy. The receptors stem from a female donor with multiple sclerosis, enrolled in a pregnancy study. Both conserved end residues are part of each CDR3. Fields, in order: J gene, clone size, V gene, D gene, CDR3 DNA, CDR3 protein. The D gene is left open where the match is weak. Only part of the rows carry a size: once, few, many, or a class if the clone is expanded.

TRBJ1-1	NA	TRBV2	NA	TGTGCCAGCAGTGAAAGTGCCAGGGCAGAGACTGAAGCTTTCTTT	CASSESARAETEAFF
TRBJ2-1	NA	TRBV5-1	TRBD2	TGCGCCAGCAGCTCCCGAGTGGTTAGCGGGAGTAAATCCCACAATGAGCAGTTCTTC	CASSSRVVSGSKSHNEQFF
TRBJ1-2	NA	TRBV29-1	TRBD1	TGCAGCTCACAGGGGGCATCGGGCTACACCTTC	CSSQGASGYTF
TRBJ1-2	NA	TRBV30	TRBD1	TGTGCCTGGAGTGTGGGTCAGGGGGTGGGCTACACCTTC	CAWSVGQGVGYTF
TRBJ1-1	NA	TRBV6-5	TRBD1	TGTGCCAGCAGTTTGGACAGGGGGACTGAAGCTTTCTTT	CASSLDRGTEAFF
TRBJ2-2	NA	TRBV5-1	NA	TGCGCCAGCAGCCGTTATGAGTTATCGAACACCGGGGAGCTGTTTTTT	CASSRYELSNTGELFF
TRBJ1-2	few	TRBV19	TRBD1	TGTGCCAGTAGTGGACGGACAGGGCATGGCTACACCTTC	CASSGRTGHGYTF
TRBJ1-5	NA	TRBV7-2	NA	TGTGCCAGCGGGTATCGGGAGCCCCAGCATTTT	CASGYREPQHF
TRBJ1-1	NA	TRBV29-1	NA	TGCAGCCTATCTGGGACAAGCCTTGAAGCTTTCTTT	CSLSGTSLEAFF
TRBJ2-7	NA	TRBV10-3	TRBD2	TGTGCCATCAGCGTTGGACTAGCGGGAGGTCTCTCCTACGAGCAGTACTTC	CAISVGLAGGLSYEQYF
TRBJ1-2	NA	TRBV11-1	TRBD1	TGTGCCAGCAGCCCTATTGACAGGGGGCTCGATGGCTACACCTTC	CASSPIDRGLDGYTF
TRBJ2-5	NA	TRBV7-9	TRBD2	TGTGCCAGCAGCTTTTTAGCGGGAGGGCAAGAGACCCAGTACTTC	CASSFLAGGQETQYF
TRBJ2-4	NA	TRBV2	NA	TGTGCCAGCAGTGAGGATTCGGACACCATTCAGTACTTC	CASSEDSDTIQYF
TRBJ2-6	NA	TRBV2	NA	TGTGCCAGCAGTGTTGACAGTATGTCGGGGGCCAACGTCCTGACTTTC	CASSVDSMSGANVLTF
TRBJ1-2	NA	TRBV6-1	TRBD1	TGTGCCAGCAGTGAAGCTGCCAGGGGGTATGGCTACACCTTC	CASSEAARGYGYTF
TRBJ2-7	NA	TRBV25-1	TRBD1	TGTGCCAGCAGTGAATGGGGGACAGGGGTCTACGAGCAGTACTTC	CASSEWGTGVYEQYF
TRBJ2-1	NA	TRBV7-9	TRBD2	TGTGCCAGCAGCTCCAGCGGGACCCACAATGAGCAGTTCTTC	CASSSSGTHNEQFF
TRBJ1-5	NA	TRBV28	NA	TGTGCCAGCAGTTTACTGACAAACAATCAGCCCCAGCATTTT	CASSLLTNNQPQHF
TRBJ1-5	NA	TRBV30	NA	TGTGCCTGGAGGGCCGCAGGGGCTACGGAAAACCAGCCCCAGCATTTT	CAWRAAGATENQPQHF
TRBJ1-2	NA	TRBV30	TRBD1	TGTGCCTGGGCGGGACAGGGGAACTATGGCTACACCTTC	CAWAGQGNYGYTF
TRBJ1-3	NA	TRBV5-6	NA	TGTGCCAGCAGCAGGGCCGGGGTAGCTGGAAACACCATATATTTT	CASSRAGVAGNTIYF
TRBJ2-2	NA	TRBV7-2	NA	TGTGCCAGCAGCCCGACTAGTACGAACACCGGGGAGCTGTTTTTT	CASSPTSTNTGELFF
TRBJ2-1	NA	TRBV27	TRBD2	TGTGCCAGCAGCGGGGGGGCCGTCTACAATGAGCAGTTCTTC	CASSGGAVYNEQFF
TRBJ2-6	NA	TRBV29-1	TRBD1	TGCAGCCTGTGGACAGGGGGAGGCTCTGGGGCCAACGTCCTGACTTTC	CSLWTGGGSGANVLTF
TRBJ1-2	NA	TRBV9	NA	TGTGCCAGCAGCCTACAGGCAGTAGCTAACTATGGCTACACCTTC	CASSLQAVANYGYTF
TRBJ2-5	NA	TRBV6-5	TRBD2	TGTGCCAGCAGTAGACTAGCGGAGGACCAAGAGACCCAGTACTTC	CASSRLAEDQETQYF
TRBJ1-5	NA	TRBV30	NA	TGTGCCTGGAGTACAGGGTGGAATCAGCCCCAGCATTTT	CAWSTGWNQPQHF
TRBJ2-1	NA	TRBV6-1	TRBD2	TGTGCCAGCATTTCCGGGAGGGCCTCCTACAATGAGCAGTTCTTC	CASISGRASYNEQFF
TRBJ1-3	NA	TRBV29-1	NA	TGCAGCGTTGAGTTTAAACAGGTGGGCGGCGGCTCTGGAAACACCATATATTTT	CSVEFKQVGGGSGNTIYF
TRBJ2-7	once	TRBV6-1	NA	TGTGCCAGCCAGGGGTTGCAGGGGTGGCGAGAGCAGTACTTC	CASQGLQGWREQYF
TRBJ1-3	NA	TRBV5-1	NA	TGCGCCAGCAGCTTGGACAGGAATCATGGAAACACCATATATTTT	CASSLDRNHGNTIYF
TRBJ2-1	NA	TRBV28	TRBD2	TGTGCCACCCTCGGGGGACTAGGCTACAATGAGCAGTTCTTC	CATLGGLGYNEQFF
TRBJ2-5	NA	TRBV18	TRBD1	TGTGCCAGCTCACTCCGGACAGGGGAGGAGACCCAGTACTTC	CASSLRTGEETQYF
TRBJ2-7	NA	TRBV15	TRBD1	TGTGCCACCAGCGCAGGGGGTTCCTACGAGCAGTACTTC	CATSAGGSYEQYF
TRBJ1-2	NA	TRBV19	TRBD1	TGTGCCAGTAGTTTCAGCATCCGACAGGGTAGCTATGGCTACACCTTC	CASSFSIRQGSYGYTF
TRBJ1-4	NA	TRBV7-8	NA	TGTGCCAGCAGCCGACGGACACGGAATGAAAAACTGTTTTTT	CASSRRTRNEKLFF
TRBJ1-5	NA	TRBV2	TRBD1	TGTGCCAGCAGTCGACAGGGGGCACTAGGACAGCCCCAGCATTTT	CASSRQGALGQPQHF
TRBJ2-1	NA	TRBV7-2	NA	TGTGCCAGCAGCTTAGCGTACGGTTCCTACAATGAGCAGTTCTTC	CASSLAYGSYNEQFF
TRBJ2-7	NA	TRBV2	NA	TGTGCCAGCATAAAGGAGACAGTTTCCTCCGAGCAGTACTTC	CASIKETVSSEQYF
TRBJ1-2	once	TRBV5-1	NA	TGCGCCAGCAGCTCGGGTGATCTGGGGGCGACGTATGGCTACACCTTC	CASSSGDLGATYGYTF
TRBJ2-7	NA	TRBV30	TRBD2	TGTGCCTGGACTAGCGGGGGGTCGGGGGAGCAGTACTTC	CAWTSGGSGEQYF
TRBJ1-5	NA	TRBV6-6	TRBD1	TGTGCCAGCAGTTACTCGAACAGGGGTAACAATCAGCCCCAGCATTTT	CASSYSNRGNNQPQHF
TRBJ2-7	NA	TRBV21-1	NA	TGTGCCAGCAGCAAAGAAAACAGTCACGAGCAGTACTTC	CASSKENSHEQYF
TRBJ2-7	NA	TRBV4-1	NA	TGCGCCAGCAGCCAAGATATTTTGGCCCCAAACTACGAGCAGTACTTC	CASSQDILAPNYEQYF
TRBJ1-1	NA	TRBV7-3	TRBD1	TGTGCCAGCAGCTTCGGACAGGGGACTGAAGCTTTCTTT	CASSFGQGTEAFF